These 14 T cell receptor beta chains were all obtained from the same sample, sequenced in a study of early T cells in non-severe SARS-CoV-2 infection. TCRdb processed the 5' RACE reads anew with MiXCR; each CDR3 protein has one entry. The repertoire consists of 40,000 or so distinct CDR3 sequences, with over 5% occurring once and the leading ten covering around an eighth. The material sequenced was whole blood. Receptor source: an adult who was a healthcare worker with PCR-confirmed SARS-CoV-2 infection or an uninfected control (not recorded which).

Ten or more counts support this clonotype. Here the CDR3 reads CASSLVSGGTDTQYF. The CDR3 region has the DNA TGTGCCAGCAGCTTGGTTAGCGGGGGAACAGATACGCAGTATTTT. This chain uses TRBV5-6 with TRBJ2-3, with 9 bases matching TRBD2. The CDR3 has 15 amino acids. Germline V gene sequence: CDR1 SGHDT, CDR2 YYEEEE. V shed 0 bases, J shed 3 bases, and the junction held 2 bases outside the gene matches.

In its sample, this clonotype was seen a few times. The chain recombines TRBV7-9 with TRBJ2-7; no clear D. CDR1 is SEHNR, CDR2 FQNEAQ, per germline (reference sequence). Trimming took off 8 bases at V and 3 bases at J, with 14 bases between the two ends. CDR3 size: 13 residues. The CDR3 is CASSLWQNYEQYF. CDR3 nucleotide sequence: TGTGCCAGCTCCCTTTGGCAGAACTACGAGCAGTACTTC.

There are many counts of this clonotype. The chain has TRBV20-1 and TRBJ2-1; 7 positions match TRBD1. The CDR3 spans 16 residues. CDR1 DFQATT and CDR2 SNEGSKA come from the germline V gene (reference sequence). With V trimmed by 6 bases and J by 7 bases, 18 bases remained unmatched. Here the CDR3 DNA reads TGCAGTGCCCCCGACCTATGGAAGGGGGCGCAAAATGAGCAGTTCTTC. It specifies CSAPDLWKGAQNEQFF.

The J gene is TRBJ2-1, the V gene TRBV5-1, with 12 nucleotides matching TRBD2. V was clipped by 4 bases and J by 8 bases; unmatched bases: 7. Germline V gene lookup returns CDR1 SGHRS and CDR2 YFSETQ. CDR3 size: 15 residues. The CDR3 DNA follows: TGCGCCAGCAGCCCTCGACTAGCGGGGGACGATGAGCAGTTCTTC. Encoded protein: CASSPRLAGDDEQFF.

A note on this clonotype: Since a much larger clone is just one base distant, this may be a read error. CDR3 sequence (DNA): TGTGCCAGCAGACCCACGTGCGACAATTCACCCCTCCACTTT. It specifies CASRPTCDNSPLHF. The genes are TRBV28 and TRBJ1-6; no clear D gene. The CDR3 is 14 residues long. Trimming pared 6 bases from V and 7 bases from J, leaving 13 bases between. In germline, CDR1 is MDHEN, CDR2 SYDVKM.

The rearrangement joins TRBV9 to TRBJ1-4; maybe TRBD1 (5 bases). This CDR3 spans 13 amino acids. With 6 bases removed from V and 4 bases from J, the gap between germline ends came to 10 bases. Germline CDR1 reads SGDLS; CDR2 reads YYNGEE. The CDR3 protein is CASKGPINEKLFF. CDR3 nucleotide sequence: TGTGCCAGCAAGGGACCTATTAATGAAAAACTGTTTTTT.

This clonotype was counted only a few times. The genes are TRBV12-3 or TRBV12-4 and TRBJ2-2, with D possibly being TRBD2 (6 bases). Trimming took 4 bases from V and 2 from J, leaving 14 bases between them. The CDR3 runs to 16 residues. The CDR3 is CASSSWGDFNTGELFF. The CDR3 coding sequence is TGTGCCAGCAGTTCGTGGGGGGATTTTAACACCGGGGAGCTGTTTTTT.

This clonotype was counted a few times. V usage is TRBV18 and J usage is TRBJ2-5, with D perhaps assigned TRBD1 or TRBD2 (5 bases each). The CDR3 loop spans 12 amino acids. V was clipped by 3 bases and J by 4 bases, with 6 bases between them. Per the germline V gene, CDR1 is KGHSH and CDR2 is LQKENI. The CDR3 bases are TGTGCCAGCTCACCGAGGGGAGAGACCCAGTACTTC. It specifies CASSPRGETQYF.

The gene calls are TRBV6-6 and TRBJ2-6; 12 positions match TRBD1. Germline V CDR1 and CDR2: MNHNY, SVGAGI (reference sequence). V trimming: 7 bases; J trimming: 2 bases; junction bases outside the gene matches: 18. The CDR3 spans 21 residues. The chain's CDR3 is CASTQGQGAKSRLPGANVLTF. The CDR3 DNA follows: TGTGCCAGCACCCAGGGACAGGGGGCGAAATCTAGGCTTCCTGGGGCCAACGTCCTGACTTTC.

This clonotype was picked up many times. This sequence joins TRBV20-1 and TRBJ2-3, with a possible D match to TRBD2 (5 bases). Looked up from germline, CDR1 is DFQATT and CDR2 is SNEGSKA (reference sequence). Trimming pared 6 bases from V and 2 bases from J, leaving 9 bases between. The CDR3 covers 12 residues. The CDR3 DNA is TGCAGTGCGCCGGACTCCACAGATACGCAGTATTTT. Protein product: CSAPDSTDTQYF.

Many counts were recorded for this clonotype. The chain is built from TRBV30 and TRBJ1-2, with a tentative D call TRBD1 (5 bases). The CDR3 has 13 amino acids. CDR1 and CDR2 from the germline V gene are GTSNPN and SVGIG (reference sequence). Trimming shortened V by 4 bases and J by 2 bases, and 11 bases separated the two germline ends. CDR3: CAWTGTQNYGYTF. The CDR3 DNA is TGTGCCTGGACAGGGACCCAAAACTATGGCTACACCTTC.

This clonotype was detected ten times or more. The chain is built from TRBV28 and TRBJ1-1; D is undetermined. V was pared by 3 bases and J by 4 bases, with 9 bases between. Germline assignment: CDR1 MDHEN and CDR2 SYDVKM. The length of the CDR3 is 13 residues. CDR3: CASSFEWFTEAFF. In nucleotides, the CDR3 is TGTGCCAGCAGTTTTGAGTGGTTCACTGAAGCTTTCTTT.

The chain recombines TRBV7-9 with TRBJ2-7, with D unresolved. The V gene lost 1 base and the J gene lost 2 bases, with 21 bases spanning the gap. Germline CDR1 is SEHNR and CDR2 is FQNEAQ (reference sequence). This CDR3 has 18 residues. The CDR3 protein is CASSLGVLGSPGTYEQYF. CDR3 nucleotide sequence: TGTGCCAGCAGCTTAGGAGTTCTCGGATCGCCTGGGACCTACGAGCAGTACTTC.

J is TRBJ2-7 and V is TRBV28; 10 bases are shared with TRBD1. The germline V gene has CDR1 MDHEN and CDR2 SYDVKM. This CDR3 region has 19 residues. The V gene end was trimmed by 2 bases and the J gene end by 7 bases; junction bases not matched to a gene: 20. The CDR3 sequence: CASSLPKWRGRQGAGEQYF. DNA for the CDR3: TGTGCCAGCAGTTTACCGAAATGGAGAGGGCGACAGGGGGCAGGGGAGCAGTACTTC.